This T cell receptor (beta chain) emerged from a study of tissue T cells after allogeneic stem cell transplantation. A remark on this clone: The antigen is unknown. No DNA is shown, since the ends of the CDR3 on it are uncertain; the CDR3 is the one TCRdb lists. Gene names refer to mouse genes.

Counting both end residues, the CDR3 totals 14 amino acids. Germline V gene sequence: CDR1 KGHTA, CDR2 FQNQQP. Regarding the study as a whole: In patients and mice, blood and spleen missed much of tissue repertoire.

The time point: mouse harvest day 7 after allogeneic transplant. Tail vein injection delivered 10^7 T-cell-depleted bone marrow cells and 10^6 splenic CD5+ T cells. Tissues came from B6→BALB/c major-mismatch GVHD mice at day 7 or 14. Using immunoSEQ multiplex PCR, the repertoire was profiled, and TCRdb retains in-frame clones only, with some absent. The data hold 2,200 or so clones, with around 52% observed a single time. The chain is built from TRBV23 and TRBJ2-5; the table's D call TRBD2 went unverified against the DNA. Material: liver tissue. This TCR derives from a female BALB/c mouse given C57BL/6 T cells with graft-versus-host disease after an allogeneic hematopoietic cell transplant. The CDR3 sequence is CSSSPDWGGGTQYF.